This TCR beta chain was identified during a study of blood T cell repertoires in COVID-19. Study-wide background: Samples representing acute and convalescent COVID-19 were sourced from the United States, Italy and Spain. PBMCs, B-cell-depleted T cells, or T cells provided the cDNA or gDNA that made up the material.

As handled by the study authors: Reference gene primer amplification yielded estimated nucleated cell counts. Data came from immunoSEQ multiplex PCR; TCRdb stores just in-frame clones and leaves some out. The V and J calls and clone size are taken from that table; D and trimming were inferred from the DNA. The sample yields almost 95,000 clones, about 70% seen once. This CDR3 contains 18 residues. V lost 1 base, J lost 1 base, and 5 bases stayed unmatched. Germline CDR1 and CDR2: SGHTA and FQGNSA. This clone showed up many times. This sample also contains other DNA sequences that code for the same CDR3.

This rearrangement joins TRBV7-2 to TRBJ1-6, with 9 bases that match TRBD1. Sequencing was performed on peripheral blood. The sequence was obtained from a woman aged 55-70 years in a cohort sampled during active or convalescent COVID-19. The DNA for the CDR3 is TGTGCCAGCAGCTTAGGGGGGACAGGGCGGTCCTATAATTCACCCCTCCACTTT. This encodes CASSLGGTGRSYNSPLHF. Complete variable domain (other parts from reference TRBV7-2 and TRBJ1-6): GAGVSQSPSNKVTEKGKDVELRCDPISGHTALYWYRQSLGQGLEFLIYFQGNSAPDKSGLPSDRFSAERTGGSVSTLTIQRTQQEDSAVYLCASSLGGTGRSYNSPLHFGNGTRLTVT.